These T cell receptor beta chains were read from a single sample in a study of shared clonotypes between healthy human individuals. The table came from immunoSEQ multiplex PCR; TCRdb's copy has only in-frame clones and leaves some out. The sample yields roughly 1,800,000 clones, approximately 94% seen once. What was sequenced was naive CD8+ T cells sorted from blood. The receptors derive from a man between 18 and 29 years old in good health. The CDR3 runs from the conserved cysteine through the conserved F or W. D genes are given only for firm matches. Some rows have no size entry. The others give once, few or many, or a class for an expanded clone.

j_call v_call d_call clone_size cdr3_aa cdr3_nt
TRBJ1-5 TRBV5-5 NA NA CASSLAFPILNQPQHF TGTGCCAGCAGCTTGGCCTTTCCGATCCTCAATCAGCCCCAGCATTTT
TRBJ1-2 TRBV2 NA NA CASSEVLSGYTF TGTGCCAGCAGTGAAGTTCTGTCTGGCTACACCTTC
TRBJ1-4 TRBV9 NA NA CASSVGGAQEKLFF TGTGCCAGCAGCGTAGGGGGGGCTCAAGAAAAACTGTTTTTT
TRBJ1-6 TRBV27 NA once CASSSRLEKGGDSPLHF TGTGCCAGCAGTTCCCGCCTCGAGAAGGGCGGTGATTCACCCCTCCACTTT
TRBJ2-7 TRBV5-1 NA NA CASSSIPYYEQYF TGCGCCAGCAGCTCAATCCCTTACTACGAGCAGTACTTC
TRBJ1-2 TRBV27 TRBD1 NA CASSFDRGYGYTF TGTGCCAGCAGTTTCGACAGGGGGTATGGCTACACCTTC
TRBJ1-5 TRBV27 NA NA CASSPGSSNQPQHF TGTGCCAGCAGTCCTGGGAGTAGCAATCAGCCCCAGCATTTT
TRBJ2-1 TRBV4-1 NA NA CASSQVKGQGGNEQFF TGCGCCAGCAGCCAAGTAAAGGGGCAGGGTGGCAATGAGCAGTTCTTC
TRBJ2-7 TRBV10-3 NA NA CAISGSYDGYEQYF TGTGCCATCAGTGGGTCGTACGACGGCTACGAGCAGTACTTC
TRBJ2-1 TRBV12-5 TRBD2 NA CASGLTSGMGNEQFF TGTGCTAGTGGCCTGACTAGCGGGATGGGAAATGAGCAGTTCTTC
TRBJ1-3 TRBV27 NA NA CASSLGLGNTIYF TGTGCCAGCAGTTTGGGTCTTGGAAACACCATATATTTT
TRBJ2-7 TRBV7-9 TRBD2 NA CASTGTSGAYEQYF TGTGCCAGCACCGGGACTAGCGGGGCCTACGAGCAGTACTTC
TRBJ1-2 TRBV30 NA NA CAWTLVTNYGYTF TGTGCCTGGACCCTAGTGACTAACTATGGCTACACCTTC
TRBJ2-3 TRBV7-2 TRBD2 NA CASSQRTSSSTDTQYF TGTGCCAGCAGCCAACGGACTAGTTCTAGCACAGATACGCAGTATTTT
TRBJ2-7 TRBV27 TRBD1 NA CASSLTGVSYEQYF TGTGCCAGCAGTTTGACAGGGGTTTCCTACGAGCAGTACTTC
TRBJ2-1 TRBV5-1 NA NA CASSWSDEQFF TGCGCCAGCAGCTGGTCCGATGAGCAGTTCTTC
TRBJ2-3 TRBV7-9 NA NA CASSSFLDTITDTQYF TGTGCCAGCAGCTCCTTCCTGGACACGATCACAGATACGCAGTATTTT
TRBJ1-6 TRBV15 NA NA CATSRDTASSYNSPLHF TGTGCCACCAGCAGAGACACAGCGAGCTCCTATAATTCACCCCTCCACTTT
TRBJ2-7 TRBV7-9 NA NA CASSLGHHEQYF TGTGCCAGCAGCTTAGGCCACCACGAGCAGTACTTC
TRBJ1-2 TRBV27 NA few CASSLQGDYGYTF TGTGCCAGCAGTTTACAGGGCGACTATGGCTACACCTTC
TRBJ2-3 TRBV2 NA NA CASSEIGNADTQYF TGTGCCAGCAGTGAAATAGGGAACGCAGATACGCAGTATTTT
TRBJ1-3 TRBV7-9 NA NA CASSLVGGNTIYF TGTGCCAGCAGCTTAGTGGGTGGAAACACCATATATTTT
TRBJ1-4 TRBV19 NA NA CASSIGGQEKLFF TGTGCCAGTAGTATAGGGGGGCAGGAAAAACTGTTTTTT
TRBJ2-3 TRBV5-8 NA NA CASLDSNTDTQYF TGTGCCAGCTTGGACAGTAACACAGATACGCAGTATTTT
TRBJ1-1 TRBV5-1 NA NA CASSLSEGVNTEAFF TGCGCCAGCAGCTTGAGTGAAGGGGTAAACACTGAAGCTTTCTTT
TRBJ2-1 TRBV5-4 TRBD2 NA CASSSIAGFNEQFF TGTGCCAGCAGCTCGATAGCGGGATTCAATGAGCAGTTCTTC
TRBJ2-2 TRBV10-2 NA NA CASRRNTGELFF TGCGCCAGTCGACGGAACACCGGGGAGCTGTTTTTT
TRBJ2-2 TRBV2 TRBD2 NA CASSPLAGEPGELFF TGTGCCAGCAGTCCCCTAGCGGGAGAGCCCGGGGAGCTGTTTTTT
TRBJ2-1 TRBV7-2 TRBD2 NA CASSSAGEDDNEQFF TGTGCCAGCAGCTCAGCGGGAGAGGATGACAATGAGCAGTTCTTC
TRBJ2-5 TRBV6-5 TRBD2 NA CASSYSKAGGRETQYF TGTGCCAGCAGTTACTCGAAAGCGGGGGGGCGTGAGACCCAGTACTTC
TRBJ1-2 TRBV7-9 NA NA CASSGTLTALNYGYTF TGTGCCAGCAGTGGGACCCTGACAGCATTAAACTATGGCTACACCTTC
TRBJ1-2 TRBV6-5 NA NA CASSYSVTASSKGYTF TGTGCCAGCAGTTACTCGGTCACGGCCTCCTCGAAAGGCTACACCTTC
TRBJ1-1 TRBV13 NA NA CASSFRVTEAFF TGTGCCAGCAGCTTTAGGGTCACTGAAGCTTTCTTT
TRBJ2-7 TRBV10-1 NA NA CASSDPGTAYEQYF TGCGCCAGCAGTGACCCGGGGACGGCCTACGAGCAGTACTTC
TRBJ1-6 TRBV19 NA NA CASSRRTETNNSPLHF TGTGCCAGTAGCCGTAGGACCGAAACTAATAATTCACCCCTCCACTTT